The present T cell receptor beta chain was sequenced within a study of cytomegalovirus exposure and HLA in healthy donors. The PCR had 60 Vbeta and 13 Jbeta primers. Method: immunoSEQ multiplex PCR; TCRdb's copy keeps in-frame clones and lacks some. The sample holds under 200,000 clones, 80% to 85% seen once. The CDR3 length is 13 residues. V lost 7 bases, J lost 2 bases, and 12 bases lay in between. Per germline, CDR1 SGHRS and CDR2 YFSETQ. Sequencing was performed on PBMCs. The source is a girl aged 2-15 years in good health and CMV-seropositive. V is TRBV5-1 and J is TRBJ1-1, with D hard to call. The CDR3: CASRLSANTEAFF. CDR3 DNA sequence: TGCGCCAGCCGCCTATCCGCCAACACTGAAGCTTTCTTT. The complete variable domain, with remaining parts taken from reference TRBV5-1 and TRBJ1-1, reads KAGVTQTPRYLIKTRGQQVTLSCSPISGHRSVSWYQQTPGQGLQFLFEYFSETQRNKGNFPGRFSGRQFSNSRSEMNVSTLELGDSALYLCASRLSANTEAFFGQGTRLTVV.